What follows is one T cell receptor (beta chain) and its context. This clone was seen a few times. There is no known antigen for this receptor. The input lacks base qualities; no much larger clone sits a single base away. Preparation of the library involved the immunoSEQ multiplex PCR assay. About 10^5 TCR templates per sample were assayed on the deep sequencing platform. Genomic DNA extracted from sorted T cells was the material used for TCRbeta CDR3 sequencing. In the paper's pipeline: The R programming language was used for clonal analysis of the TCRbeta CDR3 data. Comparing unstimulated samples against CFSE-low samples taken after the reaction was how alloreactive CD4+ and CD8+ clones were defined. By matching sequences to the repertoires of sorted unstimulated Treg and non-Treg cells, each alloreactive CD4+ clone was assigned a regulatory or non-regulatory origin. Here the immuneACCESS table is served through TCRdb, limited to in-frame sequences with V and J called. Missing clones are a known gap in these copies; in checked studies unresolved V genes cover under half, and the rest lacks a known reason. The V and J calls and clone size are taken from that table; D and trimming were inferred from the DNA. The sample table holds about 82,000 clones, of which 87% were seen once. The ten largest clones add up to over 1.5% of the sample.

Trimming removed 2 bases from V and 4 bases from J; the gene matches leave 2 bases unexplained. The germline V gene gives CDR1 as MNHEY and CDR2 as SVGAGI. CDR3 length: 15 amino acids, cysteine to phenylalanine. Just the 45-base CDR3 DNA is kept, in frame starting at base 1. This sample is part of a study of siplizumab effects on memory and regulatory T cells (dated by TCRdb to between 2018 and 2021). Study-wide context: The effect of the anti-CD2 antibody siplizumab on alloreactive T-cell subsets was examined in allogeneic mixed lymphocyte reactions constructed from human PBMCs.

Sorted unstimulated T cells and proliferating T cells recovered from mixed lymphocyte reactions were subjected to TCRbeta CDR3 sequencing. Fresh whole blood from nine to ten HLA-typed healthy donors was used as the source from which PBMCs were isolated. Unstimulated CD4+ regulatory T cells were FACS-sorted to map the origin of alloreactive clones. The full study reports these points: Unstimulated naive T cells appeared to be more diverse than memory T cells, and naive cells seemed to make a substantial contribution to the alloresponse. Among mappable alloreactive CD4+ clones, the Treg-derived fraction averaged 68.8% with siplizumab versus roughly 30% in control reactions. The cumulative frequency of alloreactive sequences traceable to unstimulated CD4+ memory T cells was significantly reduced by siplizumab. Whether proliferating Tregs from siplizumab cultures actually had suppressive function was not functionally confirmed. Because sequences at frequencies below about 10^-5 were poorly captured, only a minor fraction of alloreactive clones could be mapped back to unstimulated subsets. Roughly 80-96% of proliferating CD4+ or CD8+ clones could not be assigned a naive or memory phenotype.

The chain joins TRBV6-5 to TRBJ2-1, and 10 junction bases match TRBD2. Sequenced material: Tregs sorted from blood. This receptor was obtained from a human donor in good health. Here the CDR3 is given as CASSYERGGYNEQFF. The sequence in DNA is TGTGCCAGCAGTTACGAGCGGGGGGGTTACAATGAGCAGTTCTTC.